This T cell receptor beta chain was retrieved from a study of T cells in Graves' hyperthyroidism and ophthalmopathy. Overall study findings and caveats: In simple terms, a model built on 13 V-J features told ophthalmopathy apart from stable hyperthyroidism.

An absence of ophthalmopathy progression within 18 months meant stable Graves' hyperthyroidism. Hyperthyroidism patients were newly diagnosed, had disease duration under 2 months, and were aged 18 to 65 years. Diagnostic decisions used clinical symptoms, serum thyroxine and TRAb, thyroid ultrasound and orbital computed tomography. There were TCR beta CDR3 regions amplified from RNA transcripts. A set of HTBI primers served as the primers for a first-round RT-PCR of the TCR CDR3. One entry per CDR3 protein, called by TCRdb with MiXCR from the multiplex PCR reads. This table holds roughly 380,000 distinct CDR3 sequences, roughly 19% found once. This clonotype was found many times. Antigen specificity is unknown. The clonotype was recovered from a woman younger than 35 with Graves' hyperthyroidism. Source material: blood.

This CDR3 reads CASSFGGSQETQYF. The CDR3 DNA follows: TGTGCCAGCAGCTTCGGGGGGTCCCAAGAGACCCAGTACTTC. V and J are TRBV11-2 and TRBJ2-5, with TRBD2 matching over 7 bases. CDR3 length equals 14 residues. V gave up 3 bases and J gave up 1 base; unmatched junction bases: 2. Germline V lookup: CDR1 SGHAT, CDR2 FQNNGV.